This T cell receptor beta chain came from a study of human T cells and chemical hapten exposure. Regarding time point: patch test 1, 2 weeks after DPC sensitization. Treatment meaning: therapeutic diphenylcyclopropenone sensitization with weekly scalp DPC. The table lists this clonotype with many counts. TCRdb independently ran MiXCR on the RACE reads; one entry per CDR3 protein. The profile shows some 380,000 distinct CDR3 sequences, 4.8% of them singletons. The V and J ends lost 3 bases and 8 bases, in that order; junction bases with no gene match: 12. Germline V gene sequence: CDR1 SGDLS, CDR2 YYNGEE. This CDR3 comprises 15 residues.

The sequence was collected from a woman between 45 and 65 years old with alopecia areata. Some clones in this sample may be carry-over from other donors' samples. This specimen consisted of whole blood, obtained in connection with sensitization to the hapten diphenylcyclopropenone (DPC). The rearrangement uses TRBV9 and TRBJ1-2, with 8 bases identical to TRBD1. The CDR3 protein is CASSAGTQGAGGYTF. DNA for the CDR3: TGTGCCAGCAGCGCCGGGACTCAGGGGGCTGGGGGCTACACCTTC.